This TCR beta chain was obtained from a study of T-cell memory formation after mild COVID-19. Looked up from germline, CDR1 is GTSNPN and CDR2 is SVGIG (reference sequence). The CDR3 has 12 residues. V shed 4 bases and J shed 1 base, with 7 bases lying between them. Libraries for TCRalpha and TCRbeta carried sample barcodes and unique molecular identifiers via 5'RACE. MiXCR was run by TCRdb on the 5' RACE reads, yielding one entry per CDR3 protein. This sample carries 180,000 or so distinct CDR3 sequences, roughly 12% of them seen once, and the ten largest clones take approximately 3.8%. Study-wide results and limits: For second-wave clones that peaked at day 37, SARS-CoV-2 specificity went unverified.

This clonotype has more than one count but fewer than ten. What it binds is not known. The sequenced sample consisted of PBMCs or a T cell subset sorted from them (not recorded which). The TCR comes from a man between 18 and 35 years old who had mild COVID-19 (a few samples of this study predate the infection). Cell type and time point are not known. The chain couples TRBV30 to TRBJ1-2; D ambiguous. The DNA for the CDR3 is TGTGCCTGGAAATACCTTAACTATGGCTACACCTTC. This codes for CAWKYLNYGYTF.